This T cell receptor (beta chain) was identified in a study of T-cell reconstitution after alpha-beta-depleted transplantation in children. A TCRbeta library incorporating unique molecular identifiers was prepared. TCRdb re-called the PCR reads with MiXCR, one entry per CDR3 protein. The data contain 250,000 to 300,000 distinct CDR3 sequences, 9.9% of them singletons. There are 15 residues in the CDR3. Trimming left V 2 bases short and J 7 bases short, with 17 bases between. CDR1 SGHVS and CDR2 FNYEAQ come from the germline V gene. Many counts were recorded for this clonotype. The sample in question was PBMCs from the stem cell graft donor, obtained from the stem cell graft. The V call is TRBV7-6, the J call TRBJ2-5, with a tentative D call TRBD2 (5 bases). The receptor's source is a human donor who donated a stem cell graft to a child with SCID. The CDR3 region is CASSLYGIAEGTQYF. In DNA, the CDR3 is TGTGCCAGCAGCTTATATGGGATAGCCGAGGGGACCCAGTACTTC.